The clone carrying this T cell receptor beta chain was found many times. This specimen belongs to a study of blood T cell repertoires in COVID-19. Background on the study: COVID-19 samples collected from the United States, Italy and Spain covered acute and convalescent phases. PBMCs, B-cell-depleted T cells, or T cells were the source of the cDNA or gDNA that made up the material.

Original processing notes: Estimates of nucleated cell counts were drawn from the amplification of reference gene primers. Produced via immunoSEQ multiplex PCR; TCRdb's table is partial and in-frame only. V and J calls and clone size are those listed in that table; D and trimming were worked out from the DNA. The sample has about 310,000 clones; 87% are singletons. V shed 4 bases and J 2 bases; nucleotides not matched to a gene: 8. CDR1 is MNHEY and CDR2 is SMNVEV in the germline V gene (reference sequence). The CDR3 extends over 16 amino acids. The specimen was peripheral blood. J is TRBJ2-5 and V is TRBV27; 9 positions match TRBD1. The sequence was obtained from a man aged 45-60 years with active or convalescent COVID-19. The CDR3 DNA follows: TGTGCCAGCAGTTCGTTCGGGACAGGGCTTCAAGAGACCCAGTACTTC. This codes for CASSSFGTGLQETQYF.